This T cell receptor (beta chain) appears in the sequencing data of a study of OX40 agonist ivuxolimab in advanced cancers. Overall study findings and caveats: There was clonal expansion of CD4+ and CD8+ blood T cells by week 6 at 0.1 to 3.0 mg/kg. Expanded clones tended on average to be more numerous among CD8+ T cells than CD4+. The authors also found low normalized T-cell clonal expansion in some nonresponders.

This clone came up once. Its cognate antigen is unknown. The sampling schedule covered blood at baseline, cycle 4 day 1, and cycle 7 day 1. Clones were sequenced by immunoSEQ multiplex PCR, and TCRdb holds only the in-frame ones, with some missing. The table has about 73,000 clones, around 90% seen once; the top ten hold over 9.5%. This clonotype was obtained from an adult with an advanced solid tumor such as melanoma, head and neck, liver or kidney cancer. The sequenced sample was CD4+ or CD8+ T cells sorted from blood, obtained in a trial of the OX40 agonist ivuxolimab.

CDR3 DNA sequence: TGCAGCGTTGTAGGGTTCTTGACGCAAGCATTATACACTGAAGCTTTCTTT. Its translation is CSVVGFLTQALYTEAFF. The V gene is TRBV29-1, the J gene TRBJ1-1; D is undetermined. V was cut by 4 bases and J by 3 bases, with 24 bases left in between. Germline CDR1 reads SQVTM; CDR2 reads ANQGSEA. This CDR3 is 17 amino acids long.